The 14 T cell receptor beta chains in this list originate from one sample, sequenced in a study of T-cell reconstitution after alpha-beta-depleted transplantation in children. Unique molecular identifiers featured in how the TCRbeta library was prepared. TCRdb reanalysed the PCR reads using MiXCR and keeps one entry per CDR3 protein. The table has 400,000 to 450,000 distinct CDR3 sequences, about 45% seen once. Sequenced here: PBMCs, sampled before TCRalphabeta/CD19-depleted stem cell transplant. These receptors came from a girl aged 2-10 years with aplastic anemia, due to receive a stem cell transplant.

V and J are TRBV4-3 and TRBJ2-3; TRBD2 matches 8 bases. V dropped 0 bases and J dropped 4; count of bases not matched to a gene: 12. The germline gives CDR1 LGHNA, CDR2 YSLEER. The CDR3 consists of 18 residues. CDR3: CASSQDPLAGPPPDTQYF. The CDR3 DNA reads TGCGCCAGCAGCCAAGATCCCCTAGCGGGCCCCCCCCCAGATACGCAGTATTTT.

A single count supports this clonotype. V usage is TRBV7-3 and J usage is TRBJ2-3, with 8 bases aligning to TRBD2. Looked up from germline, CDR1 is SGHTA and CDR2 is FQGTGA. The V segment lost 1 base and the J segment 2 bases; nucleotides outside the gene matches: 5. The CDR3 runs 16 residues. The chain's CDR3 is CASSLRAGGTTDTQYF. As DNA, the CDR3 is TGTGCCAGCAGCTTAAGGGCGGGAGGAACCACAGATACGCAGTATTTT.

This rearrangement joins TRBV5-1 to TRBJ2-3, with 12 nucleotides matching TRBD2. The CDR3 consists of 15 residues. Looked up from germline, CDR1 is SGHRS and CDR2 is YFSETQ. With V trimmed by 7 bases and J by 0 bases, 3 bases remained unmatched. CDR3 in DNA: TGCGCCAGCGCTCTAGCGGGAGGGAGCACAGATACGCAGTATTTT. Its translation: CASALAGGSTDTQYF.

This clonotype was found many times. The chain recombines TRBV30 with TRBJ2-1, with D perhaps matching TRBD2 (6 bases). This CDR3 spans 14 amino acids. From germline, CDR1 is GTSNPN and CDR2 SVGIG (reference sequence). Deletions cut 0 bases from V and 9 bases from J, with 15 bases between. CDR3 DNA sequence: TGTGCCTGGAGTGTAAACGGAGGGCCGGGTGAGCAGTTCTTC. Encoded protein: CAWSVNGGPGEQFF.

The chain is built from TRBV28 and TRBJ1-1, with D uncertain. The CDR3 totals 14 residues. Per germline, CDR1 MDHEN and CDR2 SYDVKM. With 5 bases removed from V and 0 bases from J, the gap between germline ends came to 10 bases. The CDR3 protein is CASSPPLLNTEAFF. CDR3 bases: TGTGCCAGCAGTCCCCCCCTTTTGAACACTGAAGCTTTCTTT.

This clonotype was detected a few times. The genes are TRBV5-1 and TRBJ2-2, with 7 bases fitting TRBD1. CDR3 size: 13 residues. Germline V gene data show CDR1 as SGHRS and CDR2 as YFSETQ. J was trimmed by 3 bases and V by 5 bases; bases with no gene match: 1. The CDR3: CASRGQHTGELFF. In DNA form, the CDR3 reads TGCGCCAGCAGGGGACAGCACACCGGGGAGCTGTTTTTT.

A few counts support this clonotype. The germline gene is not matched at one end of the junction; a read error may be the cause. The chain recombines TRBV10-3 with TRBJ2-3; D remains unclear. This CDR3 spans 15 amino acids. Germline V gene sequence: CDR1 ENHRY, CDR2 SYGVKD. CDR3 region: CAIKFSNQVTDMQYF. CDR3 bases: TGTGCCATCAAATTTTCGAACCAAGTTACAGATATGCAGTATTTT.

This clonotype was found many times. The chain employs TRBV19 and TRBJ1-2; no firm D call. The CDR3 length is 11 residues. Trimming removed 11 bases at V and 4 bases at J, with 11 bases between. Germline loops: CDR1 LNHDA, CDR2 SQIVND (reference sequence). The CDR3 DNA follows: TGTGCCTCTGAAAGTGGCTATGGCTACACCTTC. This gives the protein CASESGYGYTF.

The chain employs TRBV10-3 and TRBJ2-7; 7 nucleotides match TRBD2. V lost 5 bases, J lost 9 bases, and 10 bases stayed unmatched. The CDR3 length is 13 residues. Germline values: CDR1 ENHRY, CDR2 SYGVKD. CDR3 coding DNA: TGTGCCATCAGTAACACCCCGACTAGCCGGCAGTACTTC. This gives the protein CAISNTPTSRQYF.

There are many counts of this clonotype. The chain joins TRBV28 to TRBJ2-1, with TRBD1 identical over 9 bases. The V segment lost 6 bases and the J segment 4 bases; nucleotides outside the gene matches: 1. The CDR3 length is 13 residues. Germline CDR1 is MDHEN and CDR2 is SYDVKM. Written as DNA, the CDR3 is TGTGCCAGCAGGGGACAGGGATACAATGAGCAGTTCTTC. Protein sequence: CASRGQGYNEQFF.

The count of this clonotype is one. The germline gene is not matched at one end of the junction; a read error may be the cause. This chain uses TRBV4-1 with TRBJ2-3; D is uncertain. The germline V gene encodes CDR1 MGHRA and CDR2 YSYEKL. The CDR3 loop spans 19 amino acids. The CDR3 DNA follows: TGCGCCAGCGGCCAGGAACCTATGACTGGTGGGCCTAGCACAGATACGCAGTATTTT. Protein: CASGQEPMTGGPSTDTQYF.

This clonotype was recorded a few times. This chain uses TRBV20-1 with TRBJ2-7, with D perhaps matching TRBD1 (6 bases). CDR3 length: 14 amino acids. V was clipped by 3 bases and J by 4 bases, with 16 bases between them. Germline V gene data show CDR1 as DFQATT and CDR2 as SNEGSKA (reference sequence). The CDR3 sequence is CSASLAGERYEQYF. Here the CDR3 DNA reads TGCAGTGCTAGTCTTGCAGGGGAGCGGTACGAGCAGTACTTC.

Here the CDR3 reads CSAQLGPNQPQHF. The CDR3 DNA sequence: TGCAGTGCTCAGCTTGGGCCCAATCAGCCCCAGCATTTT. The genes are TRBV20-1 and TRBJ1-5; D remains ambiguous. This CDR3 is built from 13 residues. Germline CDR1 DFQATT, CDR2 SNEGSKA (reference sequence). The V and J ends lost 5 bases and 3 bases respectively, with 11 bases between them.

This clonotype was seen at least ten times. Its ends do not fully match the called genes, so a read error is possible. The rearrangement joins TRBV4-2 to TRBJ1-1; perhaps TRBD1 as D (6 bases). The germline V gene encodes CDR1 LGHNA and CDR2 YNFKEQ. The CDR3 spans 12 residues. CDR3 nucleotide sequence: TGTGCCAGCAGCCAAGAAGGGTCAGGGGTCGCATTT. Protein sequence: CASSQEGSGVAF.